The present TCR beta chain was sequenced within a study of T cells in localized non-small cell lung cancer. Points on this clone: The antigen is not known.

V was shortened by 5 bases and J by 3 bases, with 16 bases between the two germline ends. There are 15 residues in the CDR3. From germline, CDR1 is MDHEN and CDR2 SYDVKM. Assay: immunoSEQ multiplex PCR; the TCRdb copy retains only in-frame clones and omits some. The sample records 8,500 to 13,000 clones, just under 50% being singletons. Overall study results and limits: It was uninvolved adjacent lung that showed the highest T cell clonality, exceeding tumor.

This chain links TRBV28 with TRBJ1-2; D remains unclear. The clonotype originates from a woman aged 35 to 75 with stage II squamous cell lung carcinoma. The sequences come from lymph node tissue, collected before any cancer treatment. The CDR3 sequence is CASSLPGPGDYGYTF. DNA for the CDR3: TGTGCCAGCAGTCTCCCGGGTCCCGGTGACTATGGCTACACCTTC.